The 19 T cell receptor beta chains below all came from one sample that was sequenced in a study of blood T cell repertoires in COVID-19. Assay: immunoSEQ multiplex PCR; the TCRdb copy retains only in-frame clones and omits some. Here the sample spans 20,000 to 25,000 clones, roughly 84% being singletons. The sample taken for sequencing was peripheral blood. These receptor sequences come from a middle-aged man with acute or convalescent COVID-19.

The chain couples TRBV6-5 to TRBJ2-1; D ambiguous. Deletions cut 2 bases from V and 0 bases from J, with 11 bases between. CDR3 length: 16 residues. CDR1 is MNHEY, CDR2 SVGAGI, per germline. The chain's CDR3 is CASSYVPDSSYNEQFF. CDR3 bases: TGTGCCAGCAGTTACGTTCCCGATAGCTCCTACAATGAGCAGTTCTTC.

The chain recombines TRBV9 with TRBJ1-4, with 9 bases matching TRBD1. This CDR3 is built from 14 residues. V shed 2 bases and J 5 bases; nucleotides not matched to a gene: 1. Germline V CDR1 and CDR2: SGDLS, YYNGEE. This CDR3 is CASSVGQGNEKLFF. Here the CDR3 DNA reads TGTGCCAGCAGCGTGGGACAGGGAAATGAAAAACTGTTTTTT.

This clone was seen a handful of times. The rearrangement uses TRBV5-1 and TRBJ2-3; D possibly corresponds to TRBD2 (6 bases). The CDR3 runs to 17 residues. CDR1 and CDR2 from the germline V gene are SGHRS and YFSETQ. The V end was cut by 4 bases, the J end by 5 bases, with 23 bases between. CDR3 sequence: CASSPGDSPPPVDTQYF. In DNA, the CDR3 is TGCGCCAGCAGCCCTGGGGACTCCCCTCCCCCGGTAGATACGCAGTATTTT.

The rearrangement joins TRBV7-9 to TRBJ2-1; D is unresolved. This CDR3 contains 12 residues. The germline V gene encodes CDR1 SEHNR and CDR2 FQNEAQ (reference sequence). Trimming left V 5 bases short and J 1 base short, with 3 bases between. The CDR3 DNA follows: TGTGCCAGCAGCCCGTCCTACAATGAGCAGTTCTTC. This gives the protein CASSPSYNEQFF.

The count of this clone is one. The chain uses TRBV5-1 and TRBJ1-6, with D unresolved. CDR1 SGHRS and CDR2 YFSETQ come from the germline V gene. The CDR3 is 19 amino acids. Deletions cut 0 bases from V and 0 bases from J, with 16 bases between. Here the CDR3 reads CASSLESALLSSYNSPLHF. CDR3 bases: TGCGCCAGCAGCTTGGAGTCCGCTCTCTTGAGCTCCTATAATTCACCCCTCCACTTT.

The rearrangement links TRBV6-5 to TRBJ1-3; TRBD1 is a possible D gene (5 bases). There are 15 residues in the CDR3. V was trimmed by 6 bases and J by 5 bases, leaving 17 bases between them. CDR1 is MNHEY, CDR2 SVGAGI, per germline. The CDR3 reads CASSRDSLDRNTIYF. CDR3 DNA: TGTGCCAGCAGCCGCGACAGCCTAGACCGAAACACCATATATTTT.

The J gene is TRBJ1-2, the V gene TRBV5-6; 10 nucleotides agree with TRBD1. Germline values: CDR1 SGHDT, CDR2 YYEEEE. The ends lost 4 bases at V and 3 bases at J; junction bases unmatched: 6. The CDR3 loop spans 15 amino acids. CDR3 coding DNA: TGTGCCAGCAGCCCTGACAGGGGGCGCTACTATGGCTACACCTTC. Its protein is CASSPDRGRYYGYTF.

Written as DNA, the CDR3 is TGTGCCAGCAGCTCAGGGACTAGCGGGGACCATGATACGCAGTATTTT. Amino acid sequence: CASSSGTSGDHDTQYF. This chain uses TRBV7-6 with TRBJ2-3, with TRBD2 matching 13 bases. Germline assignment: CDR1 SGHVS and CDR2 FNYEAQ. The CDR3 totals 16 residues. The ends lost 4 bases at V and 6 bases at J; junction bases unmatched: 7.

V gene TRBV27 combines with J gene TRBJ1-5, with no clear D. CDR1 and CDR2 (germline): MNHEY, SMNVEV (reference sequence). The CDR3 has 15 amino acids. V was cut by 6 bases and J by 7 bases, with 19 bases left in between. The CDR3 coding sequence is TGTGCCAGCAGCTTCTCTTATTCGGCAGGACAGCCCCAGCATTTT. Protein product: CASSFSYSAGQPQHF.

This clone was seen a few times. The V call is TRBV6-5, the J call TRBJ1-6; TRBD1 matches at 8 bases. CDR1 is MNHEY, CDR2 SVGAGI, per germline. V shed 6 bases and J 6 bases; nucleotides not matched to a gene: 4. The CDR3 length is 14 residues. The CDR3 region is CASSRDRINSPLHF. The CDR3 DNA reads TGTGCCAGCAGCCGGGACAGGATTAATTCACCCCTCCACTTT.

This clone was observed a few times. The chain has TRBV5-1 and TRBJ1-1; TRBD1 matches at 7 bases. The V and J ends lost 4 bases and 1 base, in that order; junction bases with no gene match: 10. The CDR3 is 16 residues long. Germline-derived CDR1 and CDR2 are SGHRS and YFSETQ. The CDR3 sequence: CASSTGVWGRNTEAFF. CDR3 coding DNA: TGCGCCAGCAGCACAGGGGTCTGGGGCAGGAACACTGAAGCTTTCTTT. Supplemented by reference TRBV5-1 and TRBJ1-1, the full variable domain reads KAGVTQTPRYLIKTRGQQVTLSCSPISGHRSVSWYQQTPGQGLQFLFEYFSETQRNKGNFPGRFSGRQFSNSRSEMNVSTLELGDSALYLCASSTGVWGRNTEAFFGQGTRLTVV.

This chain uses TRBV11-3 with TRBJ2-6; D is undetermined. Trimming cost V 5 bases and J 1 base, with 6 bases left between them. This CDR3 has 14 amino acids. Germline assignment: CDR1 SGHNT and CDR2 YENEEA. In DNA form, the CDR3 reads TGTGCCAGCAGCCCAACTTCTGGGGCCAACGTCCTGACTTTC. Its protein is CASSPTSGANVLTF.

The V gene is TRBV6-5, the J gene TRBJ1-5; tentatively, D is TRBD1 (6 bases). V dropped 4 bases and J dropped 11 bases, with 15 bases sitting between them. The CDR3 is made up of 13 amino acids. CDR1 and CDR2 (germline): MNHEY, SVGAGI. The CDR3 region has the DNA TGTGCCAGCAGTTCCCAGGGGAGTCGGACCCAGCATTTT. Translated, it gives CASSSQGSRTQHF.

The chain uses TRBV2 and TRBJ1-2; 9 bases are shared with TRBD1. The V and J ends lost 7 bases and 2 bases, in that order; junction bases with no gene match: 8. This CDR3 spans 15 amino acids. Germline CDR1 reads SNHLY; CDR2 reads FYNNEI. The CDR3 nucleotides read TGTGCCAGCACCGAATTGGACAGGGGAAACTATGGCTACACCTTC. This translates into CASTELDRGNYGYTF. Drawing the rest from reference TRBV2 and TRBJ1-2, the complete variable domain is EPEVTQTPSHQVTQMGQEVILRCVPISNHLYFYWYRQILGQKVEFLVSFYNNEISEKSEIFDDQFSVERPDGSNFTLKIRSTKLEDSAMYFCASTELDRGNYGYTFGSGTRLTVV.

The chain employs TRBV2 and TRBJ1-2, with D perhaps matching TRBD1 (6 bases). This CDR3 has 14 residues. With 8 bases removed from V and 1 base from J, the gap between germline ends came to 14 bases. Looked up from germline, CDR1 is SNHLY and CDR2 is FYNNEI. CDR3 protein: CASFGQLINYGYTF. For the CDR3, the DNA is TGTGCCAGCTTTGGACAGTTAATTAACTATGGCTACACCTTC.

V is TRBV6-5 and J is TRBJ2-7, with 7 bases fitting TRBD2. The germline CDR1 and CDR2 sequences are MNHEY and SVGAGI. J was trimmed by 3 bases and V by 6 bases; bases with no gene match: 5. CDR3 length: 13 amino acids. CDR3 in amino acids: CASRGGGFYEQYF. The CDR3 bases are TGTGCCAGCAGGGGGGGAGGGTTCTACGAGCAGTACTTC.

The chain's CDR3 is CASSDIGGYSNQPQHF. The CDR3 DNA reads as TGTGCCAGTAGTGACATCGGAGGCTATAGCAATCAGCCCCAGCATTTT. The chain carries TRBV19 and TRBJ1-5; D uncertain. The V gene's germline CDR1 is LNHDA and CDR2 SQIVND (reference sequence). Trimming took off 5 bases at V and 0 bases at J, with 14 bases between the two ends. CDR3 length: 16 amino acids. The full variable domain, completed using reference TRBV19 and TRBJ1-5, is DGGITQSPKYLFRKEGQNVTLSCEQNLNHDAMYWYRQDPGQGLRLIYYSQIVNDFQKGDIAEGYSVSREKKESFPLTVTSAQKNPTAFYLCASSDIGGYSNQPQHFGDGTRLSIL.

The rearrangement links TRBV27 to TRBJ1-4; possible D gene TRBD1, 5 bases. Germline V CDR1 and CDR2: MNHEY, SMNVEV (reference sequence). The CDR3 consists of 12 residues. Trimming pared 5 bases from V and 7 bases from J, leaving 8 bases between. CDR3 coding DNA: TGTGCCAGCAGTATAAGGGGTGAAAAACTGTTTTTT. Encoded protein: CASSIRGEKLFF.

The rearrangement uses TRBV6-2 or TRBV6-3 and TRBJ1-5, with D perhaps TRBD1 (5 bases). This CDR3 is built from 14 residues. CDR1 MNHEY and CDR2 SVGEGT come from the germline V gene. V shed 6 bases and J shed 7 bases, with 16 bases lying between them. CDR3 coding DNA: TGTGCCAGCAGCGTTCGGGGGGAAGGACAGCCCCAGCATTTT. Its translation: CASSVRGEGQPQHF.